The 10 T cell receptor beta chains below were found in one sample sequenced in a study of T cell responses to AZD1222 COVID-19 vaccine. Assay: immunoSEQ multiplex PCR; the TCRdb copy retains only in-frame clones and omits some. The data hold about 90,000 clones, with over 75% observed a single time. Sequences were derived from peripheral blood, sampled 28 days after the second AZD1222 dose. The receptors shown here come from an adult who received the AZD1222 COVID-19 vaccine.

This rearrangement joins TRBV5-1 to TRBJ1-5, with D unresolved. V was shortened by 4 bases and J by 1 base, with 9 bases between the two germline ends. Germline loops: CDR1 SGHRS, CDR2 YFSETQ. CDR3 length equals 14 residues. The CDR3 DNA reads TGCGCCAGCAGCCCGGGTGGAAGCAATCAGCCCCAGCATTTT. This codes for CASSPGGSNQPQHF.

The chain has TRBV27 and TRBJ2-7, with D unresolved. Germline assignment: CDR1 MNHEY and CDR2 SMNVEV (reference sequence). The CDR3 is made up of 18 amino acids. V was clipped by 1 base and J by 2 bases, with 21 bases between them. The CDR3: CASSLFLSWARRPYEQYF. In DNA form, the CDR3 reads TGTGCCAGCAGTTTATTTTTAAGCTGGGCACGCAGGCCCTACGAGCAGTACTTC.

The chain's CDR3 is CSVGVTQYF. The CDR3 DNA sequence: TGCAGCGTTGGGGTGACCCAGTACTTC. The chain carries TRBV29-1 and TRBJ2-5; D ambiguous. With 4 bases removed from V and 7 bases from J, the gap between germline ends came to 4 bases. CDR1 is SQVTM and CDR2 is ANQGSEA in the germline V gene. The CDR3 is made up of 9 amino acids.

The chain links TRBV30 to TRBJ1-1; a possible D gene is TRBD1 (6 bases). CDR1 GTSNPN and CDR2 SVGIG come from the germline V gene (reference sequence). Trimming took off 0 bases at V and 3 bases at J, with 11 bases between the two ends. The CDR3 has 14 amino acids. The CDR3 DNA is TGTGCCTGGAGTGTGATACAGGGATACACTGAAGCTTTCTTT. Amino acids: CAWSVIQGYTEAFF.

The DNA for the CDR3 is TGTGCCAGCAGCGATCAGGGGGCGCGTGAGCAGTACTTC. It specifies CASSDQGAREQYF. The chain couples TRBV11-3 to TRBJ2-7; 8 nucleotides line up with TRBD1. The CDR3 spans 13 residues. V trimming: 5 bases; J trimming: 7 bases; junction bases outside the gene matches: 7. From germline, CDR1 is SGHNT and CDR2 YENEEA.

This CDR3 reads CAISGKGQSNSPLHF. CDR3 DNA: TGTGCCATCAGTGGAAAGGGACAGAGTAATTCACCCCTCCACTTT. This chain links TRBV10-3 with TRBJ1-6, with 7 bases lining up with TRBD1. The V and J ends lost 4 bases and 6 bases, in that order; junction bases with no gene match: 6. CDR3 length: 15 residues. Germline V gene lookup returns CDR1 ENHRY and CDR2 SYGVKD.

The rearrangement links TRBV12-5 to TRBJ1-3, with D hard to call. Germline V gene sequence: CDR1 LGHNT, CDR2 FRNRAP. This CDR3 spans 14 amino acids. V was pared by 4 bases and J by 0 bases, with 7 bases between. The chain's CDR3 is CASGSTVSGNTIYF. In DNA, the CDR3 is TGTGCTAGTGGTTCCACAGTCTCTGGAAACACCATATATTTT. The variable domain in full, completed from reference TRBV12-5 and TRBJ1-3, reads DARVTQTPRHKVTEMGQEVTMRCQPILGHNTVFWYRQTMMQGLELLAYFRNRAPLDDSGMPKDRFSAEMPDATLATLKIQPSEPRDSAVYFCASGSTVSGNTIYFGEGSWLTVV.

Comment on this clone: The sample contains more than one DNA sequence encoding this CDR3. For the CDR3, the DNA is TGTGCCAGCAGTTTATTGGGCGGAGGCACTGAAGCTTTCTTT. Amino acid sequence: CASSLLGGGTEAFF. J is TRBJ1-1 and V is TRBV27; D is unclear. The CDR3 is 14 amino acids. CDR1 and CDR2 (germline): MNHEY, SMNVEV (reference sequence). Trimming shortened V by 1 base and J by 4 bases, and 10 bases separated the two germline ends.

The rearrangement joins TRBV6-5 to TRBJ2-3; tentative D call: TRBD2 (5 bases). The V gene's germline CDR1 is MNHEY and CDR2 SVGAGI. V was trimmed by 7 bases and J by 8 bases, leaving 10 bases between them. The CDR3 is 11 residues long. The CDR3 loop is CASNDRGTQYF. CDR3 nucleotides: TGTGCCAGCAACGACCGGGGTACGCAGTATTTT.

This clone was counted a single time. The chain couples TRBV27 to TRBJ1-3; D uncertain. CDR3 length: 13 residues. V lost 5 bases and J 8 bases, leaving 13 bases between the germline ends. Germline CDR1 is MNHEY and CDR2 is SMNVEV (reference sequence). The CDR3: CASSPDPRYTIYF. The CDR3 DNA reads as TGTGCCAGCAGTCCGGACCCCCGGTACACCATATATTTT.